This entry is about one T cell receptor (beta chain). Its specificity is unknown. This CDR3 comprises 14 residues. V lost 5 bases to trimming and J lost 7 bases; unmatched junction nucleotides: 8. Germline loops: CDR1 SGHNT, CDR2 YYREEE (reference sequence). In the PCR, 60 Vbeta and 13 Jbeta primers were used. Libraries were prepared by immunoSEQ multiplex PCR; TCRdb keeps only in-frame clonotypes and omits some of them. The sample holds about 190,000 clones; 81% are singletons and the top ten take approximately 1.8%. The sample belongs to a study of cytomegalovirus exposure and HLA in healthy donors. Regarding the study as a whole: Trimming of TCR beta V- and J-genes showed a link, identified in a later analysis, to a missense DCLRE1C variant. A highly shared variant cluster was judged a likely technical artifact.

This TCR was sampled from a man between 18 and 29 years old in good health and CMV-seronegative. The chain carries TRBV5-4 and TRBJ2-1; 8 bases align to TRBD1. The specimen sequenced was PBMCs. The chain's CDR3 is CASRILGQVNEQFF. The DNA for the CDR3 is TGTGCCAGCAGAATTCTGGGACAGGTAAATGAGCAGTTCTTC.